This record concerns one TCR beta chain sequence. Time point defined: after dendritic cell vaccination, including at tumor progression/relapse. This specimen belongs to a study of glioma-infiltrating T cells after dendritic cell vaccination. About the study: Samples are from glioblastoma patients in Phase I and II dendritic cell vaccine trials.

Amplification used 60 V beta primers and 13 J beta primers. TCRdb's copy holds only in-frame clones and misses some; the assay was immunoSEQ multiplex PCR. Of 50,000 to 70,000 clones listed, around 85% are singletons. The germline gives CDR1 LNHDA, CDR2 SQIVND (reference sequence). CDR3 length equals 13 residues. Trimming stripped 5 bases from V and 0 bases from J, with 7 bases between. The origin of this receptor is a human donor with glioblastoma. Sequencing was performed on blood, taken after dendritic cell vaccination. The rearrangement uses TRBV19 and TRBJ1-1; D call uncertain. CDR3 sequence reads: CASSLVLNTEAFF. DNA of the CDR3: TGTGCCAGTAGTCTCGTTTTGAACACTGAAGCTTTCTTT.